This T cell receptor beta chain was sequenced for a study of human T cells and chemical hapten exposure. CDR3 length: 15 residues. Trimming cost V 5 bases and J 1 base; bases outside gene matches: 5. The library put unique molecular identifiers onto individual cDNA molecules. TCRdb called the RACE reads again in MiXCR, with one record for every CDR3 protein. The table includes about 380,000 distinct CDR3 sequences, roughly 4.8% detected once. The time point here: patch test 1, 2 weeks after DPC sensitization. Described treatment: therapeutic diphenylcyclopropenone sensitization with weekly scalp DPC. The clonotype originates from a woman aged 50 to 60 with alopecia areata. Some clones in this sample may be carry-over from other donors' samples. The chain joins TRBV12-3 or TRBV12-4 to TRBJ1-3; 7 positions agree with TRBD1. The input for sequencing was whole blood, taken in connection with sensitization to the hapten diphenylcyclopropenone (DPC). The CDR3 DNA is TGTGCCAGCAGTCCTGACAGGGTTTCTGGAAACACCATATATTTT. Translated: CASSPDRVSGNTIYF.